Shown below are 22 T cell receptor beta chains from a single sample sequenced in a study of tumor-infiltrating lymphocytes in localized non-small cell lung cancer. TCRdb's table, derived via immunoSEQ multiplex PCR, lists solely in-frame clones and lacks some. The repertoire holds roughly 2,000 clones, with about 50% as singletons. Sequenced: uninvolved lung tissue not adjacent to the tumor. Source of these receptors: a human donor with non-small cell lung cancer. Some clones in this sample may be carry-over from other donors' samples.

In its sample, this clone was seen once. The V gene is TRBV5-6, the J gene TRBJ2-4, with 9 bases fitting TRBD1. This CDR3 contains 15 residues. V was pared by 4 bases and J by 8 bases, with 10 bases of the junction left unmatched. Germline-derived CDR1 and CDR2 are SGHDT and YYEEEE. CDR3 coding DNA: TGTGCCAGCAGCAGCGGTGGGACAGGGTGGGACATTCAGTACTTC. This sequence encodes CASSSGGTGWDIQYF.

This chain joins TRBV2 and TRBJ2-7; 12 nucleotides agree with TRBD2. The CDR3 is made up of 15 amino acids. The V and J ends lost 3 bases and 6 bases, in that order; junction bases with no gene match: 6. The germline V gene encodes CDR1 SNHLY and CDR2 FYNNEI. CDR3 in amino acids: CASSETSGGASEQYF. In nucleotides, the CDR3 is TGTGCCAGCAGTGAGACTAGCGGGGGAGCCTCCGAGCAGTACTTC.

This clone is large within its sample. The chain recombines TRBV6-5 with TRBJ2-1; the D is unclear. The germline V and J ends were trimmed by 0 bases and 7 bases, with 10 bases remaining between them. The CDR3 has 14 amino acids. Germline assignment: CDR1 MNHEY and CDR2 SVGAGI. The CDR3 loop reads CASSYSPGSNEQFF. The CDR3 coding sequence is TGTGCCAGCAGTTACTCACCAGGATCAAATGAGCAGTTCTTC.

The chain recombines TRBV19 with TRBJ2-7, with 11 bases that match TRBD1. The CDR3 is 15 amino acids. Germline V gives CDR1 LNHDA, CDR2 SQIVND (reference sequence). Trimming at V came to 5 bases and at J to 4 bases, leaving 7 bases not matched to a gene. The CDR3 sequence: CASSAPGQGVYEQYF. The CDR3 coding sequence is TGTGCCAGTAGTGCCCCGGGACAGGGGGTATACGAGCAGTACTTC.

This chain uses TRBV14 with TRBJ2-2; D is tentatively TRBD1 or TRBD2 (6 bases each). This CDR3 has 19 residues. CDR1 is SGHDN, CDR2 FVKESK, per germline. V lost 0 bases and J 5 bases, leaving 22 bases between the germline ends. The CDR3 here is CASSQESAIGGLETGELFF. As DNA, the CDR3 is TGTGCCAGCAGCCAAGAATCGGCCATAGGGGGGCTGGAAACCGGGGAGCTGTTTTTT.

This clone came up a few times. The DNA for the CDR3 is TGTGCCTGGAGGGACGGAAGCTCCTACGAGCAGTACTTC. As protein: CAWRDGSSYEQYF. The V gene is TRBV30, the J gene TRBJ2-7; the D is unclear. This CDR3 spans 13 amino acids. The V and J ends lost 3 bases and 0 bases respectively, with 9 bases between them. CDR1 GTSNPN and CDR2 SVGIG come from the germline V gene (reference sequence).

This clone was recorded only once. This chain joins TRBV6-5 and TRBJ2-2; a weak D match, TRBD1 (6 bases). The germline V gene has CDR1 MNHEY and CDR2 SVGAGI. V was pared by 1 base and J by 6 bases, with 9 bases between. The CDR3 loop spans 14 amino acids. CDR3 region: CASSYWTDPGELFF. DNA of the CDR3: TGTGCCAGCAGTTACTGGACAGATCCCGGGGAGCTGTTTTTT.

The chain uses TRBV29-1 and TRBJ1-2; D gene ambiguous. The CDR3 covers 12 residues. V lost 2 bases to trimming and J lost 2 bases, with 6 bases between them. The germline CDR1 and CDR2 sequences are SQVTM and ANQGSEA. CDR3: CSVERGNYGYTF. DNA for the CDR3: TGCAGCGTTGAAAGAGGAAACTATGGCTACACCTTC.

V gene TRBV19 combines with J gene TRBJ2-6; D unresolved. The germline V and J ends were trimmed by 6 bases and 1 base, with 7 bases remaining between them. Germline lookup yields CDR1 LNHDA and CDR2 SQIVND (reference sequence). The CDR3 contains 14 residues. The CDR3 DNA sequence: TGTGCCAGTAGAAACACTTCTGGGGCCAACGTCCTGACTTTC. It yields the protein CASRNTSGANVLTF.

The rearrangement uses TRBV30 and TRBJ2-7, with D tentatively TRBD1 (5 bases). Per germline, CDR1 GTSNPN and CDR2 SVGIG (reference sequence). The CDR3 extends over 12 amino acids. Trimming removed 0 bases from V and 5 bases from J, with 8 bases in between. In DNA form, the CDR3 reads TGTGCCTGGAGTGTACAGGCTCACGAGCAGTACTTC. Translating gives CAWSVQAHEQYF.

The chain uses TRBV6-5 and TRBJ2-7, with TRBD2 matching over 9 bases. The V and J ends lost 7 bases and 5 bases, in that order; junction bases with no gene match: 6. CDR3 size: 13 residues. The germline gives CDR1 MNHEY, CDR2 SVGAGI. Written as DNA, the CDR3 is TGTGCCAGCATGGGGACTAGCAGTAACGAGCAGTACTTC. Translating it yields CASMGTSSNEQYF.

The J gene is TRBJ1-5, the V gene TRBV19; D ambiguous. Trimming pared 5 bases from V and 0 bases from J, leaving 8 bases between. The germline V gene encodes CDR1 LNHDA and CDR2 SQIVND (reference sequence). This CDR3 has 14 amino acids. CDR3 loop: CASSVPFSNQPQHF. The CDR3 DNA follows: TGTGCCAGTAGTGTCCCCTTTAGCAATCAGCCCCAGCATTTT.

This chain uses TRBV4-2 with TRBJ2-3; a possible D gene is TRBD2 (6 bases). The CDR3 consists of 13 residues. Per the germline V gene, CDR1 is LGHNA and CDR2 is YNFKEQ. V was clipped by 5 bases and J by 5 bases, with 11 bases between them. The CDR3 reads CASSAGFIDTQYF. CDR3 sequence (DNA): TGTGCCAGCAGCGCGGGATTTATAGATACGCAGTATTTT.

The chain recombines TRBV27 with TRBJ2-1; 8 positions agree with TRBD1. The V segment lost 2 bases and the J segment 10 bases; nucleotides outside the gene matches: 13. The CDR3 sequence is 16 residues long. Germline CDR1 MNHEY, CDR2 SMNVEV (reference sequence). The CDR3, as DNA: TGTGCCAGCAGTTTAGGGCAGGGGGCCAGATACTCAGAGCAGTTCTTC. It yields the protein CASSLGQGARYSEQFF.

The rearrangement uses TRBV25-1 and TRBJ2-5, with 8 nucleotides matching TRBD2. Germline V gene data show CDR1 as MGHDK and CDR2 as SYGVNS. With V trimmed by 1 base and J by 1 base, 5 bases remained unmatched. The CDR3 extends over 16 amino acids. The CDR3 nucleotides read TGTGCCAGCAGTGAATTGGCTAGCGGGCTCCAAGAGACCCAGTACTTC. The encoded protein is CASSELASGLQETQYF.

A few counts support this clone. The CDR3: CASSQQGGNTGELFF. DNA of the CDR3: TGTGCCAGCAGCCAGCAGGGGGGCAACACCGGGGAGCTGTTTTTT. The rearrangement links TRBV4-2 to TRBJ2-2; a weak D match, TRBD1 (7 bases). The CDR3 loop spans 15 amino acids. The V gene's germline CDR1 is LGHNA and CDR2 YNFKEQ. V shed 3 bases and J shed 2 bases, with 10 bases lying between them.

Relative to its sample, this clone is medium-sized. The CDR3 reads CASSQGLAREQYF. CDR3 sequence (DNA): TGCGCCAGCAGCCAAGGACTAGCGAGAGAGCAGTACTTC. The V and J genes are TRBV4-3 and TRBJ2-7; 8 bases map to TRBD2. J gave up 7 bases and V 1 base, and 3 bases lay outside the gene matches. Germline V CDR1 and CDR2: LGHNA, YSLEER. The CDR3 sequence is 13 residues long.

Here the CDR3 reads CASSGQGRAFF. The CDR3 nucleotides are TGTGCCAGCAGCGGACAGGGAAGAGCTTTCTTT. The genes are TRBV9 and TRBJ1-1, with TRBD1 matching 7 bases. Unmatched junction bases numbered 3, after V lost 3 bases and J lost 10 bases. The CDR3 contains 11 residues. Germline CDR1 SGDLS, CDR2 YYNGEE.

This chain joins TRBV2 and TRBJ2-2; the match to TRBD1 covers 12 bases. Germline CDR1 SNHLY, CDR2 FYNNEI. The length of the CDR3 is 16 residues. The junction had 6 bases not matched to a gene; V was cut back by 6 bases and J by 4 bases. CDR3: CASREGQGAGTGELFF. DNA for the CDR3: TGTGCCAGCAGGGAGGGACAGGGGGCGGGCACCGGGGAGCTGTTTTTT.

In this sample, this clone turned up a few times. The rearrangement joins TRBV9 to TRBJ1-2; D may be TRBD1 (5 bases). The CDR3 extends over 12 amino acids. The V end lost 6 bases, the J end lost 6 bases, and 12 bases lay between the germline ends. Germline lookup yields CDR1 SGDLS and CDR2 YYNGEE. The CDR3 spells CASNQGVDGYTF. CDR3 in DNA: TGTGCCAGCAATCAGGGAGTGGATGGCTACACCTTC.

This clone is classed as medium-sized. This chain uses TRBV5-6 with TRBJ1-2, with a possible D match to TRBD1 (5 bases). This CDR3 comprises 12 residues. CDR1 is SGHDT, CDR2 YYEEEE, per germline. Trimming pared 4 bases from V and 8 bases from J, leaving 12 bases between. CDR3 coding DNA: TGTGCCAGCAGCCCCGGACATGGCGGCTACACCTTC. It yields the protein CASSPGHGGYTF.

The chain has TRBV14 and TRBJ1-1; D is possibly TRBD1 (6 bases). Trimming shortened V by 2 bases and J by 0 bases, and 10 bases separated the two germline ends. Germline CDR1 SGHDN, CDR2 FVKESK. The CDR3 is 15 residues long. This chain's CDR3 is CASSQRTGLNTEAFF. The CDR3 DNA reads TGTGCCAGCAGCCAAAGAACAGGGCTGAACACTGAAGCTTTCTTT.